This T cell receptor beta chain was recovered during a study of neoadjuvant anti-PD-1 for oral cavity cancer. Study-wide background: Around day 43, patients without progression received a fourth nivolumab dose before surgery.

Study-wide points: Pretreatment Treg/Th17 ratio correlated inversely with post-treatment tumor clonality.

Profiled with immunoSEQ multiplex PCR; TCRdb holds only in-frame clones, not every one. Among about 18,000 clones, approximately 70% were seen once, and the ten largest hold more than 2.5%. Stage II-IVA oral cavity squamous cell carcinoma was new and untreated by systemic or radiation therapy. On this clone: Its antigen remains unknown.

The sequence was collected from a person aged 35-79 years with oral cavity squamous cell carcinoma. The sequences come from PBMCs, collected before nivolumab (anti-PD-1) treatment.

The CDR3 DNA reads TGTGCCAGCAGCTTAGCAGGGGCGGGGACCACAGATACGCAGTATTTT. Residues: CASSLAGAGTTDTQYF. The chain recombines TRBV7-2 with TRBJ2-3, with TRBD2 as a possible D gene (6 bases). CDR3 length: 16 residues. Trimming shortened V by 0 bases and J by 2 bases, and 12 bases separated the two germline ends. Germline CDR1 SGHTA, CDR2 FQGNSA.